This T cell receptor (beta chain) was sequenced in a study of cytomegalovirus exposure and HLA in healthy donors. General study points: The study designated 150 or so TCR beta chains cytomegalovirus-associated.

With regard to this clone: Its specificity is not known.

Produced via immunoSEQ multiplex PCR; TCRdb's table is partial and in-frame only. Of under 75,000 clones listed, around four fifths are singletons. The CDR3 is 17 residues long. Per the germline V gene, CDR1 is SGHNT and CDR2 is YYREEE (reference sequence). Deletions cut 5 bases from V and 1 base from J, with 18 bases between. This chain links TRBV5-4 with TRBJ2-2, with D possibly TRBD1 on 6 matching bases. The sequence derives from a man aged 25 to 40 in good health and CMV-seronegative. The source material was PBMCs. CDR3 residues: CASSPWGGTKNTGELFF. As DNA, the CDR3 is TGTGCCAGCAGTCCCTGGGGTGGGACAAAGAACACCGGGGAGCTGTTTTTT. Combining the CDR3 with reference TRBV5-4 and TRBJ2-2 gives the whole variable domain ETGVTQSPTHLIKTRGQQVTLRCSSQSGHNTVSWYQQALGQGPQFIFQYYREEENGRGNFPPRFSGLQFPNYSSELNVNALELDDSALYLCASSPWGGTKNTGELFFGEGSRLTVL.